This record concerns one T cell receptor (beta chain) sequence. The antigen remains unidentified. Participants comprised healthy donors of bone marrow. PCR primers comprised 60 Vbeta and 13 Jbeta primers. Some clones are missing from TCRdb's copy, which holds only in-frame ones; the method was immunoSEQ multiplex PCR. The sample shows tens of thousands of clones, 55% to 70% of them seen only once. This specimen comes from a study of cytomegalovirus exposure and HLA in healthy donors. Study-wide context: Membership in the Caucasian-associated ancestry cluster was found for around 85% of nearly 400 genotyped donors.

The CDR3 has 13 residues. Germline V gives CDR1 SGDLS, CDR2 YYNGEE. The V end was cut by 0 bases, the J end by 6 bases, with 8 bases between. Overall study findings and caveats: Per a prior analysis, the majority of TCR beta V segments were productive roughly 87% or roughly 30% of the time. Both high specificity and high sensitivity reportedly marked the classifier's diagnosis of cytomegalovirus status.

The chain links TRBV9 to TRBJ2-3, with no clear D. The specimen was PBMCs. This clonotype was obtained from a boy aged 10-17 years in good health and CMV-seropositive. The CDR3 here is CASSVGGRDTQYF. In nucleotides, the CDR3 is TGTGCCAGCAGCGTAGGAGGAAGGGATACGCAGTATTTT.